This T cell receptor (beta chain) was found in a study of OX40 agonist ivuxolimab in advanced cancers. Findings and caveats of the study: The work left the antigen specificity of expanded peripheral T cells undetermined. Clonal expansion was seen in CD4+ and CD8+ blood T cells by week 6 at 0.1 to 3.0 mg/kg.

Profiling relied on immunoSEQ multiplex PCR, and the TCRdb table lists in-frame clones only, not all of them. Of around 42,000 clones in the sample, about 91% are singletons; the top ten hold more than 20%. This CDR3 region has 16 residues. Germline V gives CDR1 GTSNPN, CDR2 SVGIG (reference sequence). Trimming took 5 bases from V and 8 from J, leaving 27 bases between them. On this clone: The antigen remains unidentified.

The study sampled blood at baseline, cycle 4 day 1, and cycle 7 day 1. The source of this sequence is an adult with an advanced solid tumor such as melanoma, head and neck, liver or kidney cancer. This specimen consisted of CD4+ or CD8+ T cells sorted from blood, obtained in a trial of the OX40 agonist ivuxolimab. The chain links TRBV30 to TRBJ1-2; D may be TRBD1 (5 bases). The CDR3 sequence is CAWGDNVLPGPNGYTF. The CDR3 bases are TGTGCCTGGGGAGATAACGTCCTTCCAGGGCCGAACGGCTACACCTTC.